This passage covers 10 T cell receptor beta chains from one sample sequenced in a study of T cells in Graves' hyperthyroidism and ophthalmopathy. The TCR beta CDR3 regions underwent amplification using RNA transcripts as the source. RT-PCR in the first round (using the HTBI primer set) targeted the TCR CDR3. TCRdb recomputed calls from the multiplex PCR reads with MiXCR, one row per CDR3 protein. This sample carries approximately 420,000 distinct CDR3 sequences, more than 13% of them seen once, and the ten largest clones take less than 35%. Sequenced material: blood. The receptor set was obtained from a woman younger than 45 with Graves' hyperthyroidism.

This clonotype was counted many times. The chain is built from TRBV2 and TRBJ2-7; 11 bases fit TRBD2. Trimming removed 6 bases from V and 0 bases from J; junction bases left unmatched: 7. CDR3 length equals 16 residues. CDR1 and CDR2 (germline): SNHLY, FYNNEI. The CDR3 DNA is TGTGCCAGCAGCCCCAGGACTAGCGGGTACTCCTACGAGCAGTACTTC. Translation gives CASSPRTSGYSYEQYF.

This clonotype has ten or more counts. This chain uses TRBV2 with TRBJ1-2, with 8 bases that match TRBD1. CDR3 length: 14 amino acids. Losses at the gene ends were 2 bases for V and 8 bases for J; bases not matched to a gene: 7. Germline V lookup: CDR1 SNHLY, CDR2 FYNNEI. CDR3 DNA sequence: TGTGCCAGCAGTGAATCTGGACAGGGATTCGGCTACACCTTC. It encodes CASSESGQGFGYTF.

This clonotype was picked up many times. The chain joins TRBV3-1 to TRBJ1-5, with D unresolved. This CDR3 has 12 residues. The germline V gene has CDR1 LGHDT and CDR2 YNNKEL (reference sequence). Trimming left V 2 bases short and J 7 bases short, with 6 bases between. CDR3 region: CASSQLGQPQHF. As DNA, the CDR3 is TGTGCCAGCAGCCAACTTGGGCAGCCCCAGCATTTT.

This clonotype was found a few times. The V call is TRBV10-1, the J call TRBJ2-7; D perhaps matches TRBD2 (5 bases). Germline CDR1 is WNHNN and CDR2 is SYGVQD (reference sequence). V lost 9 bases to trimming and J lost 0 bases, with 12 bases between them. The CDR3 contains 13 residues. In DNA form, the CDR3 reads TGCGCCAGTGCCGAGGGCTCCTCCTACGAGCAGTACTTC. This sequence encodes CASAEGSSYEQYF.

This clonotype has at least ten counts. The rearrangement uses TRBV18 and TRBJ1-6; no clear D gene. The V gene's germline CDR1 is KGHSH and CDR2 LQKENI. Trimming took 2 bases from V and 0 from J, leaving 8 bases between them. The CDR3 is made up of 16 amino acids. CDR3 bases: TGTGCCAGCTCACCATCTCAGAGCTCCTATAATTCACCCCTCCACTTT. This encodes CASSPSQSSYNSPLHF.

This clonotype was found many times. DNA for the CDR3: TGTGCCAGCAGTTTCCCTGGGGATTGGACTGAAGCTTTCTTT. This gives the protein CASSFPGDWTEAFF. The chain links TRBV28 to TRBJ1-1; unclear D gene. From germline, CDR1 is MDHEN and CDR2 SYDVKM. The CDR3 is 14 amino acids. V was shortened by 3 bases and J by 5 bases, with 13 bases between the two germline ends.

The chain recombines TRBV7-2 with TRBJ2-1, with 12 bases identical to TRBD2. Germline V gives CDR1 SGHTA, CDR2 FQGNSA. The CDR3 sequence is 18 residues long. V trimming: 5 bases; J trimming: 1 base; junction bases outside the gene matches: 9. CDR3 sequence reads: CASSITLAGGLSYNEQFF. The CDR3 bases are TGTGCCAGCAGCATAACACTAGCGGGAGGTTTGTCCTACAATGAGCAGTTCTTC.

This rearrangement joins TRBV5-5 to TRBJ2-7, with 10 bases matching TRBD2. Germline V gene data show CDR1 as SGHKS and CDR2 as YYEKEE (reference sequence). This CDR3 region has 16 residues. V lost 2 bases, J lost 2 bases, and 7 bases stayed unmatched. The CDR3 nucleotides are TGTGCCAGCAGCTTACAATGGACTAGCGGAACCTACGAGCAGTACTTC. Translated, it gives CASSLQWTSGTYEQYF.

This clonotype was detected many times. V gene TRBV2 combines with J gene TRBJ2-5, with D unresolved. V lost 1 base to trimming and J lost 4 bases, with 4 bases between them. Germline loops: CDR1 SNHLY, CDR2 FYNNEI. The CDR3 is 12 residues long. CDR3 DNA sequence: TGTGCCAGCAGTGAAGGCGGAGAGACCCAGTACTTC. This translates into CASSEGGETQYF.

This clonotype appeared many times. This CDR3 reads CSAITSGKATQYF. Written as DNA, the CDR3 is TGCAGTGCCATAACTAGCGGGAAGGCGACCCAGTACTTC. The chain combines TRBV20-1 with TRBJ2-5; 10 bases agree with TRBD2. Losses at the gene ends were 6 bases for V and 7 bases for J; bases not matched to a gene: 8. Germline values: CDR1 DFQATT, CDR2 SNEGSKA (reference sequence). CDR3 length: 13 amino acids.